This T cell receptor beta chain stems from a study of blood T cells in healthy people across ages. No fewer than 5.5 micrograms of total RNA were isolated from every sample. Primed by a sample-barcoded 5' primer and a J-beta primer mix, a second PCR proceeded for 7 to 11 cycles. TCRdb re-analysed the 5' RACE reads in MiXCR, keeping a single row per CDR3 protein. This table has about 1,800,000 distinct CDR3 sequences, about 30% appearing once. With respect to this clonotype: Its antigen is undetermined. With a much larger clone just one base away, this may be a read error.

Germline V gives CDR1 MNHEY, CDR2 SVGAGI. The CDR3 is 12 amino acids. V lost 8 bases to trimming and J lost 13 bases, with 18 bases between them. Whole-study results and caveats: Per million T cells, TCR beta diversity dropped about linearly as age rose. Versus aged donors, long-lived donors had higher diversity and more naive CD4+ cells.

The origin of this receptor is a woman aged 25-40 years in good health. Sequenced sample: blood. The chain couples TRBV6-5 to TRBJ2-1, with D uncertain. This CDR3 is CASAERKETQFF. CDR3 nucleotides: TGTGCCAGCGCAGAACGGAAAGAGACCCAGTTCTTC.